The 15 T cell receptor beta chains below come from one sample, sequenced in a study of T cell responses to AZD1222 COVID-19 vaccine. Generated by immunoSEQ multiplex PCR, the TCRdb table keeps only in-frame clones and is missing some. This sample has about 90,000 clones, with roughly 90% found just once. Sequencing used peripheral blood, obtained 28 days after the second AZD1222 dose. Receptors originate from an adult who received the AZD1222 COVID-19 vaccine.

This chain connects TRBV9 to TRBJ2-7; 9 positions agree with TRBD1. The germline V gene encodes CDR1 SGDLS and CDR2 YYNGEE. This CDR3 is 15 amino acids long. After removal of 0 bases from V and 5 bases from J, the junction contained 6 bases not matched to a gene. The CDR3 here is CASSVGGQGAHEQYF. The CDR3 nucleotides are TGTGCCAGCAGCGTAGGGGGACAGGGTGCCCACGAGCAGTACTTC. The full variable domain, with the rest looked up from reference TRBV9 and TRBJ2-7, is DSGVTQTPKHLITATGQRVTLRCSPRSGDLSVYWYQQSLDQGLQFLIQYYNGEERAKGNILERFSAQQFPDLHSELNLSSLELGDSALYFCASSVGGQGAHEQYFGPGTRLTVT.

The chain couples TRBV25-1 to TRBJ2-7, with D tentatively TRBD2 (6 bases). V was cut by 6 bases and J by 4 bases, with 19 bases left in between. CDR1 and CDR2 (germline): MGHDK, SYGVNS. The CDR3 is 15 amino acids. CDR3 sequence (DNA): TGTGCCAGCAGCGCCCAGAACGGGACTGAGTACGAGCAGTACTTC. Its translation: CASSAQNGTEYEQYF.

The rearrangement links TRBV10-2 to TRBJ2-3, with 9 bases matching TRBD2. Germline V lookup: CDR1 WSHSY, CDR2 SAAADI. V dropped 2 bases and J dropped 6; count of bases not matched to a gene: 6. This CDR3 region has 15 residues. The CDR3 bases are TGCGCCAGCAGTGAGGATCTAGCGGGATCGGATACGCAGTATTTT. Translating gives CASSEDLAGSDTQYF.

The table lists this clone with a few counts. V gene TRBV11-2 combines with J gene TRBJ2-7; TRBD1 agrees at 11 bases. CDR3 length: 17 amino acids. The germline V gene has CDR1 SGHAT and CDR2 FQNNGV. Trimming at V came to 5 bases and at J to 5 bases, leaving 14 bases not matched to a gene. The DNA of the CDR3 is TGTGCCAGCAGCCCCGTTCGTAGGACAGGGGGCATAAACGAGCAGTACTTC. This translates into CASSPVRRTGGINEQYF.

This clone has only one observation. The rearrangement joins TRBV28 to TRBJ1-1; D not resolved. The CDR3 sequence is 14 residues long. V lost 5 bases, J lost 2 bases, and 12 bases lay in between. Germline CDR1 reads MDHEN; CDR2 reads SYDVKM. CDR3 in amino acids: CASSTPSGNTEAFF. CDR3 nucleotide sequence: TGTGCCAGCAGTACACCTTCAGGAAACACTGAAGCTTTCTTT.

The chain carries TRBV27 and TRBJ2-6; D uncertain. Germline CDR1 MNHEY, CDR2 SMNVEV (reference sequence). Trimming shortened V by 1 base and J by 1 base, and 14 bases separated the two germline ends. This CDR3 contains 18 residues. The CDR3, as DNA: TGTGCCAGCAGTTTATTCGGGCAGGACGCTTCTGGGGCCAACGTCCTGACTTTC. Its protein product is CASSLFGQDASGANVLTF.

The rearrangement links TRBV5-6 to TRBJ2-7; TRBD2 aligns across 13 bases. Germline lookup yields CDR1 SGHDT and CDR2 YYEEEE. This CDR3 region has 18 residues. Unmatched junction bases numbered 12, after V lost 4 bases and J lost 2 bases. In nucleotides, the CDR3 is TGTGCCAGCAGCGCACCGGGACTAGCGGGAACCACCACCTACGAGCAGTACTTC. This codes for CASSAPGLAGTTTYEQYF.

The chain combines TRBV6-2 or TRBV6-3 with TRBJ1-1; no clear D. The germline V gene has CDR1 MNHEY and CDR2 SVGEGT. V was trimmed by 4 bases and J by 7 bases, leaving 13 bases between them. The CDR3 is made up of 13 amino acids. The DNA of the CDR3 is TGTGCCAGCAGTTTAAAGTTACGAGATGAAGCTTTCTTT. It yields the protein CASSLKLRDEAFF.

The chain has TRBV7-3 and TRBJ1-2; perhaps TRBD1 as D (5 bases). Germline CDR1 reads SGHTA; CDR2 reads FQGTGA. Trimming took off 1 base at V and 7 bases at J, with 13 bases between the two ends. This CDR3 contains 14 residues. This CDR3 reads CASSLSVRETGYTF. CDR3 sequence (DNA): TGTGCCAGCAGCTTAAGCGTCAGGGAGACTGGCTACACCTTC.

The V gene is TRBV18, the J gene TRBJ2-7, with D maybe TRBD2 (6 bases). The CDR3 is 14 residues long. V was clipped by 6 bases and J by 3 bases, with 15 bases between them. Germline values: CDR1 KGHSH, CDR2 LQKENI. CDR3 amino acids: CASSSGTSHYEQYF. The DNA for the CDR3 is TGTGCCAGCTCCTCTGGGACTTCCCACTACGAGCAGTACTTC.

This clone has only a few counts. The rearrangement links TRBV6-5 to TRBJ1-2, with no clear D. This CDR3 has 13 residues. The ends were cut back, 8 bases at V and 3 bases at J, with 13 bases in the middle. Germline CDR1 and CDR2: MNHEY and SVGAGI. The CDR3, as DNA: TGTGCCAGCTACAGCCCAGGATACTATGGCTACACCTTC. Translated, it gives CASYSPGYYGYTF.

The chain recombines TRBV5-6 with TRBJ1-2, with TRBD1 matching over 7 bases. The CDR3 contains 17 residues. Germline V lookup: CDR1 SGHDT, CDR2 YYEEEE. After removal of 2 bases from V and 7 bases from J, the junction contained 17 bases not matched to a gene. CDR3 in amino acids: CASSFFSGTAWSFGYTF. The CDR3 nucleotides are TGTGCCAGCAGCTTCTTTTCCGGGACAGCCTGGAGTTTTGGCTACACCTTC.

The CDR3 coding sequence is TGTGCCAGCAGCTTGGTAGGGGGCGGCGGCTACACCTTC. Translating it yields CASSLVGGGGYTF. The V and J genes are TRBV5-6 and TRBJ1-2, with 7 bases identical to TRBD1. Trimming at V came to 0 bases and at J to 8 bases, leaving 4 bases not matched to a gene. This CDR3 contains 13 residues. Germline V gives CDR1 SGHDT, CDR2 YYEEEE.

The V and J genes are TRBV9 and TRBJ2-1, with TRBD2 identical over 8 bases. Germline trimming cut 0 bases from V and 2 bases from J; bases unmatched to any gene: 4. This CDR3 spans 16 amino acids. Germline loops: CDR1 SGDLS, CDR2 YYNGEE. The CDR3 region is CASSVGSSGAYNEQFF. The CDR3 nucleotides read TGTGCCAGCAGCGTAGGCAGTAGCGGGGCCTACAATGAGCAGTTCTTC.

V usage is TRBV28 and J usage is TRBJ2-5, with TRBD2 matching over 9 bases. Per germline, CDR1 MDHEN and CDR2 SYDVKM. Trimming at V came to 3 bases and at J to 2 bases, leaving 4 bases not matched to a gene. CDR3 size: 15 residues. CDR3 sequence reads: CASSFSSGTQETQYF. In nucleotides, the CDR3 is TGTGCCAGCAGTTTTTCTAGCGGGACACAAGAGACCCAGTACTTC.